These T cell receptor beta chains were read from a single sample in a study of blood T cells in healthy people across ages. TCRdb re-called the 5' RACE reads with MiXCR, one entry per CDR3 protein. The sample holds hundreds of thousands of distinct CDR3 sequences, 52% seen once. Source material: blood. Receptors originate from a woman over 75 in good health. Both conserved end residues are part of each CDR3. D genes are given only for firm matches. Clone size is stated in some rows and not others, as once, few, many or a class when expanded.

j_call,v_call,clone_size,d_call,cdr3_aa,cdr3_nt
TRBJ2-4,TRBV28,.,.,CASSLGPEQEGNIQYF,TGTGCCAGCAGTTTGGGTCCGGAACAGGAGGGAAACATTCAGTACTTC
TRBJ2-1,TRBV20-1,.,.,CSAAPGSLAYNEQFF,TGCAGTGCGGCCCCGGGATCCTTGGCCTACAATGAGCAGTTCTTC
TRBJ1-5,TRBV7-2,.,.,CASSLRGAEEPQHF,TGTGCCAGCAGCTTAAGGGGCGCTGAAGAGCCCCAGCATTTT
TRBJ1-2,TRBV3-1,many,.,CASCPTASNYGYTF,TGTGCCAGCTGCCCGACAGCATCCAACTATGGCTACACCTTC
TRBJ1-5,TRBV7-2,.,.,CASSPQGTHQPQHF,TGTGCCAGCAGCCCCCAAGGGACCCATCAGCCCCAGCATTTT
TRBJ2-5,TRBV4-2,.,.,CASSQDAAPNQETQYF,TGTGCCAGCAGCCAAGATGCGGCCCCGAACCAAGAGACCCAGTACTTC
TRBJ2-5,TRBV11-2,.,TRBD1,CAGRQGATETQYF,TGTGCCGGGAGACAGGGGGCCACAGAGACCCAGTACTTC
TRBJ2-4,TRBV29-1,.,.,CSVDGGGLNIQYF,TGCAGCGTTGACGGAGGGGGGCTGAACATTCAGTACTTC
TRBJ2-2,TRBV20-1,.,.,CSARPVATGELFF,TGCAGTGCTAGGCCCGTGGCGACCGGGGAGCTGTTTTTT
TRBJ2-7,TRBV27,.,.,CASRVGESSYNEQYF,TGTGCCAGCAGGGTCGGGGAAAGCTCCTACAATGAGCAGTACTTC
TRBJ2-4,TRBV30,.,TRBD2,CAWSRLAGAKNIQYF,TGTGCCTGGAGTCGGCTAGCGGGAGCCAAAAACATTCAGTACTTC
TRBJ1-5,TRBV27,many,.,CAVGQYSNQPQHF,TGTGCCGTCGGGCAGTATAGCAATCAGCCCCAGCATTTT
TRBJ2-1,TRBV12-3/TRBV12-4,.,.,CASSYIQGRNEQFF,TGTGCCAGCAGTTACATACAGGGGAGGAATGAGCAGTTCTTC
TRBJ2-1,TRBV4-2,many,TRBD2,CASSQRTSGGQISYNEQFF,TGTGCCAGCAGCCAAAGGACTAGCGGGGGCCAAATATCCTACAATGAGCAGTTCTTC
TRBJ2-2,TRBV6-5,many,TRBD1,CASSYQGTGSGELFF,TGTGCCAGCAGTTACCAAGGGACAGGGAGCGGGGAGCTGTTTTTT
TRBJ2-7,TRBV15,many,.,CATSRDKTSEQYF,TGTGCCACCAGCAGAGATAAGACCTCCGAGCAGTACTTC
TRBJ2-3,TRBV5-5,few,TRBD2,CASSLLAGYTDTQYF,TGTGCCAGCAGCTTGTTAGCGGGGTACACAGATACGCAGTATTTT
TRBJ2-5,TRBV29-1,once,TRBD2,CSVRDYEETQYF,TGCAGCGTTCGGGACTACGAAGAGACCCAGTACTTC
TRBJ1-2,TRBV20-1,.,.,CSAALAAYGYTF,TGCAGTGCCGCCCTCGCAGCCTATGGCTACACCTTC
TRBJ1-2,TRBV10-3,.,.,CAISEWTSNYLTNYGYTF,TGTGCCATCAGTGAGTGGACGTCCAACTACTTAACTAACTATGGCTACACCTTC
TRBJ2-3,TRBV5-1,.,.,CASKPGTTDTQYF,TGCGCCAGCAAGCCGGGGACCACAGATACGCAGTATTTT
TRBJ2-2,TRBV9,few,.,CASSVQSGELFF,TGTGCCAGCAGCGTACAATCCGGGGAGCTGTTTTTT
TRBJ1-1,TRBV7-3,.,.,CASSPWRNTEAFF,TGTGCCAGCAGCCCTTGGAGGAACACTGAAGCTTTCTTT
TRBJ2-1,TRBV20-1,.,.,CSAPRGSYNEQFF,TGCAGTGCCCCTAGGGGCTCCTACAATGAGCAGTTCTTC
TRBJ2-3,TRBV12-3/TRBV12-4,few,.,CASRAGPGPVTDTQYF,TGTGCCAGCAGGGCAGGACCGGGGCCCGTGACAGATACGCAGTATTTT
TRBJ2-2,TRBV6-4,few,.,CASSRAAESGELFF,TGTGCCAGCAGTCGGGCTGCGGAGTCCGGGGAGCTGTTTTTT
TRBJ1-2,TRBV30,.,.,CVWSPSRGGYTF,TGTGTCTGGAGTCCCTCCCGGGGCGGCTACACCTTC
TRBJ1-6,TRBV12-3/TRBV12-4,.,.,CASSFRGLSDSPLHF,TGTGCCAGCAGTTTTAGGGGGTTATCGGATTCACCCCTCCACTTT
TRBJ2-4,TRBV5-1,.,TRBD2,CASSLVLAGDNIQYF,TGCGCCAGCAGCTTGGTTCTAGCGGGTGATAACATTCAGTACTTC
TRBJ2-7,TRBV20-1,.,TRBD2,CSAPILAGMGNEQYF,TGCAGTGCCCCCATTCTAGCGGGGATGGGGAACGAGCAGTACTTC
TRBJ1-2,TRBV7-9,many,.,CASSLRSGGYGYTF,TGTGCCAGCAGCTTACGTTCTGGGGGCTATGGCTACACCTTC
TRBJ1-1,TRBV9,few,.,CASSVRAGGEAFF,TGTGCCAGCAGCGTCCGAGCTGGGGGTGAAGCTTTCTTT
TRBJ2-2,TRBV11-2,few,TRBD2,CASRLAGAGGELFF,TGTGCCAGCAGACTAGCGGGAGCGGGCGGGGAGCTGTTTTTT